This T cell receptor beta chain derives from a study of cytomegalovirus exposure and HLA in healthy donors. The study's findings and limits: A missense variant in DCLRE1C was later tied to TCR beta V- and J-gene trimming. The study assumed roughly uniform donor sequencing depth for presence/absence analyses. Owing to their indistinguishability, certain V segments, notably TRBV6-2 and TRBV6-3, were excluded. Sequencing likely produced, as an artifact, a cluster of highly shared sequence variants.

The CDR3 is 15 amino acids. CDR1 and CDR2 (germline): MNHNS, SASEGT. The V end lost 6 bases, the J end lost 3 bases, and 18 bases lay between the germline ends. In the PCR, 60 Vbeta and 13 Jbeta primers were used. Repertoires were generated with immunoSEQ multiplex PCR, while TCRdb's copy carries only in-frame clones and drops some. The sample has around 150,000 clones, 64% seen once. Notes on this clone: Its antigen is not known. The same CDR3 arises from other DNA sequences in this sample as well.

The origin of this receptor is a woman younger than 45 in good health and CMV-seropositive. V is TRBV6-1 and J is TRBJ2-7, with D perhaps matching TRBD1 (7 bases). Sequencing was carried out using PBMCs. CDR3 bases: TGTGCCAGCAGCCTAGACAGGGAGGCCTTCTACGAGCAGTACTTC. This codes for CASSLDREAFYEQYF.